Presented here are 5 T cell receptor beta chains from one specimen sequenced in a study of T-cell reconstitution after alpha-beta-depleted transplantation in children. Unique molecular identifiers were incorporated when the TCRbeta library was constructed. TCRdb re-called the PCR reads with MiXCR, one entry per CDR3 protein. The data contain about 610,000 distinct CDR3 sequences, roughly a tenth of them singletons. The input for sequencing was PBMCs from the stem cell graft donor, taken from the stem cell graft. The source of these receptors is a human donor who donated a stem cell graft to a child with acute myeloid leukemia.

This clonotype was recorded a few times. V is TRBV6-5 and J is TRBJ1-1; tentatively, D is TRBD1 (6 bases). Per germline, CDR1 MNHEY and CDR2 SVGAGI. V lost 0 bases and J 11 bases, leaving 22 bases between the germline ends. The CDR3 covers 16 residues. As DNA, the CDR3 is TGTGCCAGCAGTTACTCGTACAGGGAGTTTGTTAAGAGGGCTTTCTTT. It codes for CASSYSYREFVKRAFF.

This clonotype was recorded a few times. The rearrangement uses TRBV18 and TRBJ1-6; maybe TRBD1 (5 bases). V was clipped by 3 bases and J by 9 bases, with 21 bases between them. This CDR3 has 17 amino acids. Germline loops: CDR1 KGHSH, CDR2 LQKENI. The CDR3 DNA reads as TGTGCCAGCTCACCCTCTGACGGGCCAGGGCAAAGTTCACCCCTCCACTTT. It encodes CASSPSDGPGQSSPLHF.

This clonotype has a count of ten or more. This chain links TRBV20-1 with TRBJ2-2, with 9 bases identical to TRBD2. The CDR3 extends over 16 amino acids. J was trimmed by 6 bases and V by 0 bases; bases with no gene match: 8. The germline V gene has CDR1 DFQATT and CDR2 SNEGSKA (reference sequence). CDR3 protein: CSARDRVAGAAGELFF. CDR3 sequence (DNA): TGCAGTGCTAGAGATCGGGTAGCGGGAGCGGCCGGGGAGCTGTTTTTT.

The chain has TRBV29-1 and TRBJ1-2; D perhaps matches TRBD1 (6 bases). V was trimmed by 0 bases and J by 4 bases, leaving 9 bases between them. The CDR3 has 13 residues. Germline CDR1 and CDR2: SQVTM and ANQGSEA. The CDR3 sequence is CSVEDEDSYGYTF. The CDR3 DNA reads as TGCAGCGTTGAAGACGAGGACAGCTATGGCTACACCTTC.

The chain combines TRBV6-2 or TRBV6-3 with TRBJ2-4; a weak D match, TRBD1 (6 bases). The CDR3 spans 14 residues. Germline CDR1 MNHEY, CDR2 SVGEGT. V lost 6 bases and J lost 4, with 13 bases in between. CDR3 loop: CASRMAGVKNIQYF. As DNA, the CDR3 is TGTGCCAGCAGGATGGCAGGGGTTAAAAACATTCAGTACTTC.